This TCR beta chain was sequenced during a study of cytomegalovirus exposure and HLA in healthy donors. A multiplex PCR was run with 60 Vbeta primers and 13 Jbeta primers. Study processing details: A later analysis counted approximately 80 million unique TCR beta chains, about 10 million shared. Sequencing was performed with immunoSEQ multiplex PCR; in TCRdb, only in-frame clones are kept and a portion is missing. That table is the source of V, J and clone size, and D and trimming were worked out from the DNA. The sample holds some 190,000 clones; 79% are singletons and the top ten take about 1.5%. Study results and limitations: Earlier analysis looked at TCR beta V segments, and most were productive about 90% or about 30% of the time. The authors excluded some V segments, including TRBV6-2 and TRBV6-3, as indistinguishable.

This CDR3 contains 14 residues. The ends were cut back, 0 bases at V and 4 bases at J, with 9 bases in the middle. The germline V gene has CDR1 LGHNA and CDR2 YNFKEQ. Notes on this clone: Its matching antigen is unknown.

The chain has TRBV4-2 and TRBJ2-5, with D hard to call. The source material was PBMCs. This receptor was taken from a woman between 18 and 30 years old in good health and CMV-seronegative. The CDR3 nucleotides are TGTGCCAGCAGCCAAGAGGCTAGTCCAGAGACCCAGTACTTC. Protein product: CASSQEASPETQYF.